This T cell receptor beta chain was identified in a study of identical twins. Study-wide results and caveats: Out-of-frame alpha sequences common to twins exhibited a surplus of low generation probability.

Germline CDR1 is ENHRY and CDR2 is SYGVKD. The CDR3 is 17 residues long. Details on this clonotype: Its specificity is not known. A junction end diverges from the germline sequence, so it may reflect a read error.

TCRdb reprocessed the 5' RACE reads via MiXCR and lists one record per CDR3 protein. Here the sample spans around 1.7 million distinct CDR3 sequences, about 30% being singletons. This receptor was obtained from a newborn girl in good health. This chain links TRBV10-3 with TRBJ1-2; perhaps TRBD1 as D (6 bases). Sequenced sample: cord blood. This CDR3 is CAISEGSGARMQGGYTF. The CDR3 DNA is TGTGCCATCAGTGAGGGATCGGGGGCGAGGATGCAGGGTGGCTACACCTTT.